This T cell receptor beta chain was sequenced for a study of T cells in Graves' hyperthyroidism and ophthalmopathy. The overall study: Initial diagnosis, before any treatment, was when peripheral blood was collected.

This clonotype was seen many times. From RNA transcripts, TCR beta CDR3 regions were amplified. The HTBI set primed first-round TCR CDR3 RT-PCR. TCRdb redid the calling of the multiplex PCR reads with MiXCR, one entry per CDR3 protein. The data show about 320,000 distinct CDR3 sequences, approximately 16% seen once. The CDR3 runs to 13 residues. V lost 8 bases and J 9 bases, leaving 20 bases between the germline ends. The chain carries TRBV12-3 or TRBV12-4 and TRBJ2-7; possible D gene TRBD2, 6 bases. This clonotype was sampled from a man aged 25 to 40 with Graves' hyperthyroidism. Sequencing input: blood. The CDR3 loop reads CASGEDGSQRQYF. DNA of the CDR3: TGTGCCAGCGGCGAGGACGGGAGCCAAAGGCAGTACTTC.